These T cell receptor beta chains were read from a single sample in a study of blood T cell repertoires in COVID-19. Here immunoSEQ multiplex PCR was the method, and the copy in TCRdb shows in-frame clones only, minus some. Of around 620,000 clones in the sample, 75% to 90% are singletons; the top ten hold roughly 0.26%. The sample comprised peripheral blood. Receptors originate from a woman aged 18-29 years with acute or convalescent COVID-19. CDR3s include the opening cysteine and the closing phenylalanine or tryptophan. The D gene is left open where the match is weak. Clone size appears in some rows only: once, few, many, or a class for an expanded clone.

j_gene,d_gene,len,v_gene,abundance,CDR3aa,CDR3nt
TRBJ2-1,TRBD2,16,TRBV5-6,NA,CASSFAAGGQFHEQFF,TGTGCCAGCAGCTTCGCGGCGGGGGGGCAATTCCATGAGCAGTTCTTC
TRBJ2-3,NA,15,TRBV28,NA,CASSSTSRGTDTQYF,TGTGCCAGCAGTTCCACCTCGCGGGGCACAGATACGCAGTATTTT
TRBJ2-1,NA,12,TRBV13,NA,CASSSGTLRQFF,TGTGCCAGCAGCTCCGGGACTCTACGGCAGTTCTTC
TRBJ2-7,TRBD2,14,TRBV19,NA,CASSIGLEFYEQYF,TGTGCCAGTAGTATTGGACTAGAGTTCTACGAGCAGTACTTC
TRBJ1-1,NA,11,TRBV5-1,NA,CASTDGLLAFF,TGCGCCAGCACGGATGGGCTTTTAGCTTTCTTT
TRBJ1-1,TRBD1,15,TRBV7-2,NA,CASSLTGGMVTEAFF,TGTGCCAGCAGCTTAACAGGGGGCATGGTCACTGAAGCTTTCTTT
TRBJ1-3,NA,15,TRBV4-3,NA,CASRETGFSGNTIYF,TGCGCCAGCAGGGAGACAGGTTTCTCTGGAAACACCATATATTTT
TRBJ2-2,TRBD1,13,TRBV11-3,NA,CASSFNRGGELFF,TGTGCCAGCAGCTTTAACAGGGGCGGGGAGCTGTTTTTT
TRBJ1-2,NA,15,TRBV6-5,once,CASSYLSQGPRGYTF,TGTGCCAGCAGTTACTTGTCTCAGGGCCCTCGGGGCTACACCTTC
TRBJ1-1,TRBD1,14,TRBV25-1,NA,CASSETGTQIEAFF,TGTGCCAGCAGTGAGACAGGGACTCAGATTGAAGCTTTCTTT
TRBJ1-2,NA,12,TRBV12-3/TRBV12-4,NA,CASSPSLYGYTF,TGTGCCAGCAGCCCTTCCCTGTATGGCTACACCTTC
TRBJ1-3,NA,15,TRBV19,NA,CASSMGTQDGNTIYF,TGTGCCAGTAGTATGGGGACACAGGATGGAAACACCATATATTTT
TRBJ1-6,NA,17,TRBV4-1,once,CASSHLRGRRGNSPLHF,TGCGCCAGCAGCCACCTACGAGGGCGGCGGGGGAATTCACCCCTCCACTTT
TRBJ2-7,NA,13,TRBV7-7,few,CASSPGESYEQYF,TGTGCCAGCAGCCCAGGGGAGTCCTACGAGCAGTACTTC
TRBJ1-2,TRBD1,15,TRBV14,NA,CASSQPARQGYGYTF,TGTGCCAGCAGCCAACCGGCGAGACAGGGGTATGGCTACACCTTC
TRBJ1-3,NA,16,TRBV21-1,NA,CASGPPKEASGNTIYF,TGTGCCAGCGGCCCCCCGAAGGAGGCTTCTGGAAACACCATATATTTT
TRBJ2-7,TRBD1,14,TRBV6-5,NA,CASSSPGQLYEQYF,TGTGCCAGCAGTTCCCCGGGACAGCTCTACGAGCAGTACTTC
TRBJ2-7,NA,14,TRBV7-2,NA,CASSPRRSSYEQYF,TGTGCCAGCAGCCCACGCCGGTCGTCCTACGAGCAGTACTTC
TRBJ2-7,TRBD2,13,TRBV2,NA,CASSEVRGVEQYF,TGTGCCAGCAGTGAAGTGCGGGGGGTAGAGCAGTACTTC
TRBJ1-4,TRBD1,14,TRBV7-2,few,CASSRTGGGEKLFF,TGTGCCAGCAGCCGCACAGGGGGCGGGGAAAAACTGTTTTTT
TRBJ2-2,NA,15,TRBV3-1/TRBV3-2,NA,CASSQVGVLGGELFF,TGTGCCAGCAGCCAAGTGGGCGTGCTCGGCGGGGAGCTGTTTTTT
TRBJ2-7,TRBD1,13,TRBV7-2,NA,CASSRDSSYEQYF,TGTGCCAGCAGTAGGGACAGCTCCTACGAGCAGTACTTC
TRBJ1-2,NA,13,TRBV2,NA,CASQREGIFGYTF,TGTGCCAGCCAAAGGGAGGGGATTTTTGGCTACACCTTC
TRBJ2-2,TRBD2,17,TRBV7-8,NA,CASSPRVAGGPPGELFF,TGTGCCAGCAGCCCACGGGTAGCGGGGGGGCCCCCCGGGGAGCTGTTTTTT
TRBJ1-1,NA,13,TRBV7-2,NA,CASSFSGNTEAFF,TGTGCCAGCAGCTTTTCAGGTAACACTGAAGCTTTCTTT
TRBJ1-2,TRBD1,16,TRBV6-1,NA,CASSGLTTGVNYGYTF,TGTGCCAGCAGTGGCCTCACGACAGGGGTCAACTATGGCTACACCTTC
TRBJ2-1,NA,17,TRBV3-1/TRBV3-2,NA,CASSQAGDRVNGNEQFF,TGTGCCAGCAGCCAAGCGGGAGACAGGGTGAATGGCAATGAGCAGTTCTTC
TRBJ1-1,NA,13,TRBV28,NA,CASSLQGYTEAFF,TGTGCCAGCAGTTTACAGGGGTACACTGAAGCTTTCTTT
TRBJ2-1,TRBD2,15,TRBV2,NA,CASSALAGGHNEQFF,TGTGCCAGCAGTGCCTTAGCGGGGGGACACAATGAGCAGTTCTTC
TRBJ1-1,NA,13,TRBV9,NA,CASSVEGSGRQVF,TGTGCCAGCAGCGTAGAAGGGAGTGGAAGACAGGTCTTT
TRBJ1-4,TRBD1,17,TRBV5-1,once,CASSLGFLTGVNEKLFF,TGCGCCAGCAGCTTGGGGTTCTTGACAGGGGTAAATGAAAAACTGTTTTTT
TRBJ2-2,NA,12,TRBV6-5,NA,CASDRGTGELFF,TGTGCCAGCGATCGGGGCACCGGGGAGCTGTTTTTT
TRBJ2-6,NA,17,TRBV4-3,NA,CASSQDAGAPGANVLTF,TGCGCCAGCAGCCAAGATGCAGGGGCACCTGGGGCCAACGTCCTGACTTTC
TRBJ2-7,NA,13,TRBV4-3,NA,CASSQDLRYEQYF,TGCGCCAGCAGCCAAGATCTTCGGTACGAGCAGTACTTC
TRBJ1-1,NA,13,TRBV12-3/TRBV12-4,NA,CASSPRQNTEAFF,TGTGCCAGCAGTCCCAGACAGAACACTGAAGCTTTCTTT